This passage covers 30 T cell receptor beta chains from one sample sequenced in a study of spatial heterogeneity in lung cancer. One entry per CDR3 protein results from TCRdb running MiXCR on the 5' RACE reads. The top ten clones hold about 2.6% of a sample with tens of thousands of distinct CDR3 sequences, less than 8.5% of them seen once. The sample's time point: sample taken at primary tumor resection. The sequenced material consisted of unsorted whole RNA from tumor, nontumor lung or frozen PBMC. The material was PBMCs, obtained at surgery. Every receptor here comes from a female donor with early-stage non-small cell lung cancer.

There are a few counts of this clonotype. One end of the junction fails to match germline, which may point to a read error. The gene calls are TRBV7-9 and TRBJ1-6; D remains unclear. This CDR3 region has 14 residues. CDR1 SEHNR and CDR2 FQNEAQ come from the germline V gene (reference sequence). Written as DNA, the CDR3 is TGTGCCAGCGGCTTACCAGGTTGGGATTCACCCCTCCACTTT. Protein product: CASGLPGWDSPLHF.

This clonotype was seen at least ten times. This rearrangement joins TRBV28 to TRBJ2-3, with 8 bases matching TRBD2. Per germline, CDR1 MDHEN and CDR2 SYDVKM. Trimming removed 2 bases from V and 0 bases from J; junction bases left unmatched: 7. The CDR3 is made up of 17 amino acids. The CDR3 DNA follows: TGTGCCAGCAGTTTAACGTCGTTAGCGGGGAGCACAGATACGCAGTATTTT. Translation gives CASSLTSLAGSTDTQYF.

This chain uses TRBV20-1 with TRBJ1-3; D is possibly TRBD1 (6 bases). The V gene's germline CDR1 is DFQATT and CDR2 SNEGSKA (reference sequence). The V and J ends lost 0 bases and 0 bases respectively, with 12 bases between them. CDR3 length equals 16 residues. CDR3 protein: CSARDRTESSGNTIYF. Here the CDR3 DNA reads TGCAGTGCTAGAGATAGGACAGAGAGCTCTGGAAACACCATATATTTT.

In this sample, this clonotype turned up many times. The chain employs TRBV21-1 and TRBJ2-6; the listed D gene, TRBD1, was not tested against the DNA. TRBV21-1 is marked as a pseudogene. The CDR3 loop spans 17 amino acids. The CDR3 sequence is CASSRPINDSGANVLTF. CDR3 in DNA: TGTGCCAGCAGCCGCCCGATCAACGATTCTGGGGCCAACGTCCTGACTTTC.

The rearrangement joins TRBV7-2 to TRBJ2-5; tentatively, D is TRBD2 (6 bases). The CDR3 is 13 residues long. The V gene lost 5 bases and the J gene lost 5 bases, with 12 bases spanning the gap. Germline CDR1 is SGHTA and CDR2 is FQGNSA. Here the CDR3 reads CASSPRLEETQYF. In DNA, the CDR3 is TGTGCCAGCAGCCCGAGACTAGAGGAGACCCAGTACTTC.

This clonotype showed up many times. The DNA of the CDR3 is TGTGCCAGCAGTTCACACTCTAGACGGCCCTTGAACACCGGGGAGCTGTTTTTT. Amino acids: CASSSHSRRPLNTGELFF. This chain connects TRBV12-3 or TRBV12-4 to TRBJ2-2, with no clear D. The CDR3 runs to 18 residues. Trimming removed 4 bases at V and 1 base at J, with 19 bases between.

This clonotype was counted ten times or more. J is TRBJ2-3 and V is TRBV20-1, with 9 bases fitting TRBD2. The germline V gene has CDR1 DFQATT and CDR2 SNEGSKA (reference sequence). This CDR3 spans 15 amino acids. Trimming cost V 7 bases and J 3 bases; bases outside gene matches: 11. CDR3 in DNA: TGCAGTGTGGCGGGGGGGCCATCGGTTACAGATACGCAGTATTTT. This sequence encodes CSVAGGPSVTDTQYF.

This chain connects TRBV6-7 to TRBJ2-5; 9 bases match TRBD1. TRBV6-7 is filed as an ORF, its function uncertain. The CDR3 extends over 14 amino acids. The V and J ends lost 5 bases and 3 bases, in that order; junction bases with no gene match: 4. The CDR3: CASSPRDREETQYF. The CDR3, as DNA: TGTGCCAGCAGTCCACGGGACAGGGAAGAGACCCAGTACTTC.

As DNA, the CDR3 is TGTGCCAGCAGTTTAGTGGCGAGACTAGACGAGACCCAGTACTTC. This sequence encodes CASSLVARLDETQYF. The gene calls are TRBV12-3 or TRBV12-4 and TRBJ2-5; tentative D call: TRBD2 (6 bases). Trimming removed 1 base at V and 5 bases at J, with 14 bases between. The CDR3 runs 15 residues.

The gene calls are TRBV20-1 and TRBJ2-3, with 7 bases identical to TRBD1. CDR3 length: 14 amino acids. The germline V gene has CDR1 DFQATT and CDR2 SNEGSKA (reference sequence). Trimming removed 6 bases from V and 4 bases from J; junction bases left unmatched: 10. CDR3 nucleotide sequence: TGCAGTGCGCCCGGGACAGAATTGTCAGATACGCAGTATTTT. This codes for CSAPGTELSDTQYF.

Only a few counts were recorded for this clonotype. The chain couples TRBV5-5 to TRBJ2-1; D uncertain. The V end lost 4 bases, the J end lost 8 bases, and 22 bases lay between the germline ends. CDR3 length: 16 residues. Germline loops: CDR1 SGHKS, CDR2 YYEKEE (reference sequence). The CDR3 DNA is TGTGCCAGCAGCCCTGGACCCCGGACCGGCATCCATGAGCAGTTCTTC. Translated: CASSPGPRTGIHEQFF.

This clonotype was observed at least ten times. The chain employs TRBV2 and TRBJ2-4, with D possibly TRBD2 on 5 matching bases. The V end was cut by 7 bases, the J end by 3 bases, with 16 bases between. CDR3 length: 15 residues. Germline V gives CDR1 SNHLY, CDR2 FYNNEI. The CDR3 sequence is CASTVGLGGKNIQYF. Written as DNA, the CDR3 is TGTGCCAGCACCGTGGGCCTAGGAGGCAAAAACATTCAGTACTTC.

In its sample, this clonotype was seen many times. The gene calls are TRBV7-8 and TRBJ2-7; D possibly corresponds to TRBD1 (5 bases). The V end lost 4 bases, the J end lost 0 bases, and 16 bases lay between the germline ends. Germline lookup yields CDR1 SGHVS and CDR2 FQNEAQ. The CDR3 length is 16 residues. CDR3 in DNA: TGTGCCAGCAGCTCGAAGAGGTTAGGGGCCTCCTACGAGCAGTACTTC. Its protein is CASSSKRLGASYEQYF.

There are a few counts of this clonotype. CDR3 bases: TGTGCCAGCAGAGGGCCGGGACAGTCCTACGAGCAGTACTTC. This translates into CASRGPGQSYEQYF. The chain links TRBV11-2 to TRBJ2-7; the match to TRBD1 covers 7 bases. The CDR3 contains 14 residues. Germline trimming cut 6 bases from V and 1 base from J; bases unmatched to any gene: 6. Germline values: CDR1 SGHAT, CDR2 FQNNGV.

This clonotype occurred a few times. The rearrangement joins TRBV20-1 to TRBJ2-5; D is unclear. Germline assignment: CDR1 DFQATT and CDR2 SNEGSKA (reference sequence). The CDR3 loop spans 12 amino acids. V lost 3 bases, J lost 4 bases, and 9 bases lay in between. Here the CDR3 DNA reads TGCAGTGCTAGGGAGCAGCTAGAGACCCAGTACTTC. Amino acids: CSAREQLETQYF.

This clonotype was seen repeatedly, ten times or more. V usage is TRBV30 and J usage is TRBJ1-5; D is unresolved. V lost 0 bases and J 4 bases, leaving 7 bases between the germline ends. Looked up from germline, CDR1 is GTSNPN and CDR2 is SVGIG (reference sequence). This CDR3 is 13 amino acids long. The CDR3 nucleotides read TGTGCCTGGAGTGTAATCGGGAATCAGCCCCAGCATTTT. Translating gives CAWSVIGNQPQHF.

The chain has TRBV7-9 and TRBJ2-5; D gene ambiguous. V was trimmed by 7 bases and J by 6 bases, leaving 15 bases between them. The CDR3 length is 13 residues. Germline CDR1 is SEHNR and CDR2 is FQNEAQ (reference sequence). CDR3 region: CASIEDVGKTQYF. DNA of the CDR3: TGTGCCAGCATCGAAGATGTGGGGAAGACCCAGTACTTC.

The CDR3 loop reads CASSLAPGEMTQYF. The CDR3 DNA reads as TGCGCCAGCAGCTTGGCCCCAGGGGAGATGACCCAGTACTTC. The chain has TRBV5-1 and TRBJ2-5, with a weak D call TRBD1 (6 bases). V shed 0 bases and J shed 7 bases, with 13 bases lying between them. This CDR3 has 14 residues. Germline lookup yields CDR1 SGHRS and CDR2 YFSETQ.

This clonotype has at least ten counts. CDR3 sequence (DNA): TGTGCCAGCAGCCGAAAGGGATATCAGCCCCAGCATTTT. Its translation is CASSRKGYQPQHF. The chain carries TRBV13 and TRBJ1-5; D gene unclear. The CDR3 totals 13 residues. Germline V gene sequence: CDR1 PRHDT, CDR2 FYEKMQ (reference sequence). Trimming left V 5 bases short and J 5 bases short, with 10 bases between.

This chain joins TRBV10-3 and TRBJ1-1; possibly TRBD1 for D (5 bases). V lost 9 bases and J lost 1, with 15 bases in between. The CDR3 totals 14 residues. Per the germline V gene, CDR1 is ENHRY and CDR2 is SYGVKD. CDR3 region: CAILRGEGNTEAFF. The CDR3 DNA reads as TGTGCCATACTTCGGGGGGAGGGGAACACTGAAGCTTTCTTT.

This clonotype was seen ten or more times. This chain uses TRBV12-3 or TRBV12-4 with TRBJ1-5; 8 bases line up with TRBD1. The CDR3 sequence is 18 residues long. V lost 4 bases to trimming and J lost 0 bases; unmatched junction nucleotides: 11. The CDR3 is CASSSQGARAYSNQPQHF. The CDR3 DNA reads as TGTGCCAGCAGTTCCCAGGGGGCTCGGGCCTATAGCAATCAGCCCCAGCATTTT.

This clonotype has just one count. A much larger clone differs by one base, so this may be a read error. This chain connects TRBV7-2 to TRBJ1-3; D not certain. CDR1 SGHTA and CDR2 FQGNSA come from the germline V gene. Trimming stripped 1 base from V and 6 bases from J, with 13 bases between. The CDR3 spans 15 residues. CDR3 amino acids: CASSLGSGPENTIYF. The CDR3 DNA follows: TGTGCCAGCAGCTTAGGGTCAGGACCTGAAAACACCATATATTTT.

A remark on this clonotype: A much larger clone lies a single base off, so this may be a read error. The chain links TRBV11-2 to TRBJ2-6; perhaps TRBD2 as D (6 bases). This CDR3 is built from 15 residues. The germline gives CDR1 SGHAT, CDR2 FQNNGV. CDR3 bases: TGTGCCAGCAGCGGGGGGTTCTCTGGGACCAACGTCCTGACTTTC. Its protein product is CASSGGFSGTNVLTF.

This chain uses TRBV9 with TRBJ2-5; D gene unclear. The V gene lost 1 base and the J gene lost 5 bases, with 9 bases spanning the gap. Germline loops: CDR1 SGDLS, CDR2 YYNGEE. The CDR3 contains 13 residues. Here the CDR3 reads CASSVWAGETQYF. The DNA of the CDR3 is TGTGCCAGCAGCGTATGGGCCGGGGAGACCCAGTACTTC.

This clonotype was seen at least ten times. The chain employs TRBV29-1 and TRBJ1-2, with D possibly being TRBD1 (5 bases). V gave up 5 bases and J gave up 8 bases, with 30 bases separating them. The germline V gene has CDR1 SQVTM and CDR2 ANQGSEA. The CDR3 covers 17 residues. As DNA, the CDR3 is TGCAGCGTTTTCACAAAACCCACGTTAGGGGCCTCCCGGGGCTACACCTTC. The encoded protein is CSVFTKPTLGASRGYTF.

There are many counts of this clonotype. The J gene is TRBJ1-1, the V gene TRBV14; D might be TRBD1 (5 bases). This CDR3 region has 13 residues. CDR1 is SGHDN and CDR2 is FVKESK in the germline V gene. Trimming shortened V by 2 bases and J by 1 base, and 5 bases separated the two germline ends. The CDR3 loop reads CASSQQGNTEAFF. CDR3 DNA: TGTGCCAGCAGCCAACAGGGGAACACTGAAGCTTTCTTT. Variable domain in full (rest from reference TRBV14 and TRBJ1-1): EAGVTQFPSHSVIEKGQTVTLRCDPISGHDNLYWYRRVMGKEIKFLLHFVKESKQDESGMPNNRFLAERTGGTYSTLKVQPAELEDSGVYFCASSQQGNTEAFFGQGTRLTVV.

The chain links TRBV6-2 or TRBV6-3 to TRBJ2-1, with D possibly TRBD1 on 5 matching bases. The V gene's germline CDR1 is MNHEY and CDR2 SVGEGT. The CDR3 sequence is 12 residues long. Trimming took off 6 bases at V and 7 bases at J, with 10 bases between the two ends. The CDR3 protein is CASRSSGNEQFF. The DNA for the CDR3 is TGTGCCAGCAGGTCCTCAGGGAATGAGCAGTTCTTC.

This clonotype appeared many times. V gene TRBV29-1 combines with J gene TRBJ1-2; D possibly corresponds to TRBD1 (6 bases). The CDR3 consists of 15 residues. Germline-derived CDR1 and CDR2 are SQVTM and ANQGSEA. Trimming stripped 5 bases from V and 2 bases from J, with 18 bases between. As DNA, the CDR3 is TGCAGCGTTAGCGGGCAGGGGCTCAGGAACTATGGCTACACCTTC. It specifies CSVSGQGLRNYGYTF.

This clonotype was observed at least ten times. The CDR3 loop is CAWNGGSYEQYF. In DNA form, the CDR3 reads TGTGCCTGGAACGGGGGATCCTACGAGCAGTACTTC. This chain joins TRBV30 and TRBJ2-7, with D tentatively TRBD2 (6 bases). The germline V gene has CDR1 GTSNPN and CDR2 SVGIG (reference sequence). Trimming took 4 bases from V and 1 from J, leaving 8 bases between them. This CDR3 is built from 12 residues.

In its sample, this clonotype was seen many times. V usage is TRBV12-3 or TRBV12-4 and J usage is TRBJ2-1; D is ambiguous. The CDR3 runs 16 residues. Trimming stripped 5 bases from V and 8 bases from J, with 22 bases between. CDR3: CASSPRGALVGDEQFF. The CDR3, as DNA: TGTGCCAGCAGTCCCCGCGGCGCCCTCGTTGGGGATGAGCAGTTCTTC.